This TCR beta chain was captured by sequencing in a study of blood T cell repertoires in COVID-19. For the study at large: Nucleic acid was either cDNA or gDNA, and it came from T cells, B-cell-depleted T cells, or PBMCs.

In the authors' workflow: Estimates of nucleated cell counts were drawn from the amplification of reference gene primers. TCRdb's table, derived via immunoSEQ multiplex PCR, lists solely in-frame clones and lacks some. V, J and clone size were drawn from that table, and D and trimming were deduced from the DNA. The sample carries approximately 200,000 clones, roughly 90% recorded once. The CDR3 loop spans 14 amino acids. Germline values: CDR1 LNHNV, CDR2 YYDKDF (reference sequence). V lost 3 bases to trimming and J lost 3 bases, with 11 bases between them. This receptor was taken from a woman aged 60-75 years with acute or convalescent COVID-19. The sample was peripheral blood. The rearrangement uses TRBV15 and TRBJ1-2; D is unclear. CDR3 residues: CATSRIEVDYGYTF. CDR3 sequence (DNA): TGTGCCACCAGCAGGATTGAGGTTGACTATGGCTACACCTTC.